The source of this T cell receptor beta chain is a study of post-analysis software for immune sequencing data (dated by TCRdb to between 2015 and 2016). Describing the broader study: Recorded disease courses included relapsing-remitting, secondary progressive and progressive-relapsing multiple sclerosis, with some patients lacking subtype annotation. A subset of samples was prepared in parallel using single-end sample barcoding, then pooled and co-amplified after Illumina adapter ligation. The multiple sclerosis patient repertoires were compared with 10 or so previously published healthy control repertoires from donors aged roughly 6 to 27 years.

The study at large found these results: Direct clustering with F measure showed strong co-clustering of samples prepared in the same batch, prompting a batch-effect correction. The control group was slightly older than the multiple sclerosis patient group. Patients showed significantly higher frequencies than controls for about 5 TRBV segments, among them TRBV5-6, TRBV5-1 and TRBV20-1. Significantly lower normalized Chao1 diversity was found in multiple sclerosis patients than in controls, suggesting substantial peripheral T-cell clonal expansion.

This clonotype was detected a few times. Its antigen remains undetermined. The sample holds no much larger clone one base away, and base qualities are not on file. The CDR3 starts with the cysteine, ends with the phenylalanine, and has 15 residues. Only CDR3 DNA is held: 45 bases, read in frame from base 1. As encoded in the germline V gene, CDR1 is MNHEY while CDR2 is SVGAGI. Relative to germline, V is 3 bases shorter and J is 3 bases shorter, with 15 bases between their ends. TCR beta repertoires were profiled from peripheral blood of more than ten young patients with multiple sclerosis to demonstrate the VDJtools post-analysis software. The multiple sclerosis patients were children and adolescents between about 6 and 15 years of age. The library was made by PCR. Sequencer: Illumina HiSeq 2500. To reduce PCR and sequencing biases, unique molecular identifiers were built into the TCR beta cDNA libraries. Per 1 to 10 million input T cells, approximately 500,000 cDNA molecules were obtained, such that each molecule approximated one T cell. The patient libraries were prepared and sequenced with the same protocol used for the earlier healthy control dataset. Samples belonging to the same batch were prepared together, multiplexed and sequenced on a shared HiSeq lane. The original pipeline was this. Raw barcoded reads were processed with MIGEC, discarding single-read molecular identifier groups before consensus assembly and CDR3 extraction. Clonotype tables were post-analysed with VDJtools, normalizing diversity by down-sampling all datasets to the smallest sample size. Repertoire overlap clustering matched CDR3 amino acid but not nucleotide sequences to correct batch-related cross-sample contamination. TCRdb took the public reads, trimmed them with fastp at Q25, ran MiXCR for clone calling and kept in-frame beta chains. CDR3 protein sequences are deduplicated, and each keeps its most common genes and DNA. The V and J calls and clone size come from TCRdb's table, not from the authors' own analysis. Here the sample has 550,000 to 700,000 distinct CDR3 sequences; roughly 45% occur a single time. About 1.5% of the sample is held by the ten biggest clonotypes.

This sequence was found in a girl aged 10 to 17 with multiple sclerosis. Sequenced sample: blood. The sequence joins TRBV6-5 to TRBJ2-7, with the identity of the D gene unclear. The sequenced DNA is TGTGCCAGCAGTTATGGAAGTGTTGGCAGCTACGAGCAGTACTTC. Translation gives CASSYGSVGSYEQYF.